This passage covers 29 T cell receptor beta chains from one sample sequenced in a study of T cells in Graves' hyperthyroidism and ophthalmopathy. From RNA transcripts, TCR beta CDR3 regions were amplified. The HTBI primer set drove a first-round RT-PCR of the TCR CDR3. TCRdb re-analysed the multiplex PCR reads in MiXCR, keeping a single row per CDR3 protein. The data hold approximately 700,000 distinct CDR3 sequences, with roughly 46% observed a single time. Specimen: peripheral blood or thyroid tissue (not recorded which). The receptors were sampled from an adult man with Graves' disease, either hyperthyroidism or ophthalmopathy (not recorded which).

A word on this clonotype: A much larger clone is a single base away; this may be a read error. This chain links TRBV2 with TRBJ1-2, with a weak D call TRBD1 (5 bases). V was trimmed by 6 bases and J by 8 bases, leaving 13 bases between them. From germline, CDR1 is SNHLY and CDR2 FYNNEI. The CDR3 is 12 residues long. Here the CDR3 DNA reads TGTGCCAGCAGCTACGGCAGGGTCGGCTACACCTTC. Translated, it gives CASSYGRVGYTF.

As for this clonotype: A read error is possible here, since a much larger clone lies one base away. V gene TRBV7-8 combines with J gene TRBJ1-4, with a weak D call TRBD1 (6 bases). The CDR3 length is 14 residues. The V and J ends lost 3 bases and 8 bases respectively, with 13 bases between them. Germline values: CDR1 SGHVS, CDR2 FQNEAQ. CDR3 coding DNA: TGTGCCAGCAGCTTGAATCCGGACAGCGAAAAACTGTTTTTT. This sequence encodes CASSLNPDSEKLFF.

The chain carries TRBV20-1 and TRBJ1-1; D ambiguous. Germline loops: CDR1 DFQATT, CDR2 SNEGSKA (reference sequence). The CDR3 totals 13 residues. V was clipped by 1 base and J by 0 bases, with 6 bases between them. The CDR3 is CSARVNMNTEAFF. The DNA for the CDR3 is TGCAGTGCTAGAGTAAATATGAACACTGAAGCTTTCTTT.

The chain is built from TRBV16 and TRBJ1-2, with TRBD1 identical over 9 bases. Germline V gene lookup returns CDR1 KGHSY and CDR2 FQNENV. The CDR3 loop spans 16 amino acids. V shed 5 bases, J shed 7 bases, and the junction held 14 bases outside the gene matches. CDR3 sequence: CASSVEVQGAGVGYTF. DNA of the CDR3: TGTGCCAGCAGCGTAGAAGTACAGGGGGCTGGAGTTGGCTACACCTTC.

This sequence joins TRBV10-3 and TRBJ2-5; no clear D. Germline V gene lookup returns CDR1 ENHRY and CDR2 SYGVKD. V was trimmed by 10 bases and J by 11 bases, leaving 8 bases between them. This CDR3 comprises 8 residues. The CDR3 here is CASGTQYF. CDR3 nucleotide sequence: TGTGCCAGCGGTACACAGTACTTC.

Comments on this clonotype: The junction and the germline gene differ at one end; a read error may be behind it. The J gene is TRBJ1-2, the V gene TRBV2; TRBD1 matches at 10 bases. This CDR3 region has 14 residues. The germline CDR1 and CDR2 sequences are SNHLY and FYNNEI. CDR3 protein: CAISEGQGIIGYTF. CDR3 DNA: TGTGCCATCAGTGAGGGACAGGGGATCATTGGCTACACCTTC.

As concerns this clonotype: This clone may be a read error of a much larger clone one base away. This chain uses TRBV10-3 with TRBJ2-5; either TRBD1 or TRBD2 may supply D (5 bases each). The germline V gene encodes CDR1 ENHRY and CDR2 SYGVKD. V was cut by 0 bases and J by 8 bases, with 16 bases left in between. This CDR3 is 15 amino acids long. CDR3 region: CAISESGPQFFTQYF. The CDR3 bases are TGTGCCATCAGTGAGTCGGGACCCCAATTCTTCACCCAGTACTTC.

This clonotype appeared a few times. The chain employs TRBV9 and TRBJ1-6; 9 nucleotides match TRBD1. The CDR3 has 17 residues. V lost 0 bases, J lost 6 bases, and 7 bases stayed unmatched. CDR1 is SGDLS and CDR2 is YYNGEE in the germline V gene. DNA for the CDR3: TGTGCCAGCAGCGTAGCTAGGGACAGGGTGTCTAATTCACCCCTCCACTTT. Translation: CASSVARDRVSNSPLHF.

This clonotype came up many times. The gene calls are TRBV2 and TRBJ2-7; 7 bases are shared with TRBD2. The CDR3 consists of 14 residues. V dropped 5 bases and J dropped 2; count of bases not matched to a gene: 6. CDR1 is SNHLY and CDR2 is FYNNEI in the germline V gene. The chain's CDR3 is CASSTSGLAYEQYF. The CDR3 bases are TGTGCCAGCAGTACCTCCGGACTAGCCTACGAGCAGTACTTC.

V is TRBV20-1 and J is TRBJ1-1, with a weak D call TRBD1 (5 bases). Trimming took 4 bases from V and 4 from J, leaving 19 bases between them. The CDR3 consists of 15 residues. Germline V gene data show CDR1 as DFQATT and CDR2 as SNEGSKA (reference sequence). CDR3 DNA: TGCAGTGCTACCAGGAGGTACCGGGGGGGCACTGAAGCTTTCTTT. Its translation is CSATRRYRGGTEAFF.

This clonotype was seen once. The CDR3 reads CASSWGTSAQETQYF. CDR3 bases: TGCGCCAGCAGCTGGGGGACTAGCGCCCAAGAGACCCAGTACTTC. V usage is TRBV5-1 and J usage is TRBJ2-5, with 10 nucleotides matching TRBD2. V gave up 3 bases and J gave up 1 base; unmatched junction bases: 3. The CDR3 spans 15 residues. Germline loops: CDR1 SGHRS, CDR2 YFSETQ.

This clonotype was counted ten times or more. The chain recombines TRBV24-1 with TRBJ2-7; D is unresolved. This CDR3 is 13 amino acids long. Deletions cut 1 base from V and 1 base from J, with 4 bases between. CDR1 and CDR2 from the germline V gene are KGHDR and SFDVKD. CDR3 in DNA: TGTGCCACCAGTGATTTTAGATCCTACGAGCAGTACTTC. Translating it yields CATSDFRSYEQYF.

The chain combines TRBV7-9 with TRBJ1-2; a possible D gene is TRBD1 (5 bases). The CDR3 totals 15 residues. The germline V gene encodes CDR1 SEHNR and CDR2 FQNEAQ (reference sequence). Trimming shortened V by 5 bases and J by 4 bases, and 17 bases separated the two germline ends. The CDR3 loop reads CASSTTGTHAYGYTF. Here the CDR3 DNA reads TGTGCCAGCAGCACCACCGGGACCCACGCCTATGGCTACACCTTC.

This clonotype was recorded a few times. The rearrangement links TRBV5-5 to TRBJ1-4; D perhaps matches TRBD1 (5 bases). V was shortened by 10 bases and J by 8 bases, with 12 bases between the two germline ends. This CDR3 region has 11 residues. The germline V gene has CDR1 SGHKS and CDR2 YYEKEE (reference sequence). CDR3 in DNA: TGTGCCGGGGGGGGGGACGAAAAACTGTTTTTT. The encoded protein is CAGGGDEKLFF.

The chain combines TRBV20-1 with TRBJ1-6; TRBD1 might be the D (6 bases). V lost 1 base and J 7 bases, leaving 11 bases between the germline ends. Germline lookup yields CDR1 DFQATT and CDR2 SNEGSKA (reference sequence). This CDR3 contains 14 residues. The CDR3 region is CSARGGQPNSPLHF. CDR3 DNA sequence: TGCAGTGCTAGAGGAGGACAGCCAAATTCACCCCTCCACTTT.

DNA of the CDR3: TGTGCCAGCACTGGACTGGGACGGAACACTGAAGCTTTCTTT. Translation gives CASTGLGRNTEAFF. The V call is TRBV2, the J call TRBJ1-1; the D gene is possibly TRBD1 (5 bases). Between the trimmed V and J ends, which lost 7 bases and 1 base, there was a span of 13 bases. Germline loops: CDR1 SNHLY, CDR2 FYNNEI. The CDR3 covers 14 residues.

This clonotype was counted only a few times. The chain is built from TRBV12-3 or TRBV12-4 and TRBJ2-7, with 9 positions matching TRBD1. The CDR3 sequence is 15 residues long. J lost 0 bases, V lost 6 bases, and 6 bases had no gene match. CDR3 sequence reads: CASRMTGGTSYEQYF. The DNA of the CDR3 is TGTGCCAGCAGAATGACAGGGGGGACCTCCTACGAGCAGTACTTC.

This clonotype was counted once. The rearrangement links TRBV29-1 to TRBJ1-4; D is uncertain. V lost 4 bases and J lost 8, with 14 bases in between. This CDR3 is 13 amino acids long. Germline loops: CDR1 SQVTM, CDR2 ANQGSEA. The CDR3 is CSVVGDNDEKLFF. The CDR3 nucleotides read TGCAGCGTTGTAGGTGACAACGACGAAAAACTGTTTTTT.

The chain has TRBV7-8 and TRBJ1-1; maybe TRBD1 (5 bases). V lost 0 bases to trimming and J lost 4 bases, with 12 bases between them. The CDR3 runs 15 residues. Germline V lookup: CDR1 SGHVS, CDR2 FQNEAQ. The CDR3 region has the DNA TGTGCCAGCAGCTTAGCAGGGCCGGGGGGCACTGAAGCTTTCTTT. It yields the protein CASSLAGPGGTEAFF.

The CDR3 loop reads CASSSDLDTEAFF. The DNA of the CDR3 is TGTGCCAGCAGTTCAGACTTAGACACTGAAGCTTTCTTT. The V call is TRBV12-3 or TRBV12-4, the J call TRBJ1-1; D is unclear. The ends were cut back, 4 bases at V and 3 bases at J, with 9 bases in the middle. There are 13 residues in the CDR3.

As regards this clonotype: Because it lacks the conserved phenylalanine or tryptophan at the end, this CDR3 is likely a read error. The limits of the CDR3 on the DNA are not certain, so only TCRdb's listed CDR3 is given. The genes are TRBV7-2 and TRBJ2-7; the table gives TRBD2 as D, unverified against the DNA. CDR1 SGHTA and CDR2 FQGNSA come from the germline V gene. The CDR3 is 8 amino acids long, termini counted. The CDR3 loop reads CASSRLAG.

The chain employs TRBV25-1 and TRBJ1-2; D gene unclear. The CDR3 has 14 amino acids. Trimming left V 3 bases short and J 2 bases short, with 10 bases between. Germline V CDR1 and CDR2: MGHDK, SYGVNS. The CDR3 sequence: CASSEDGGNYGYTF. CDR3 bases: TGTGCCAGCAGTGAGGACGGTGGGAACTATGGCTACACCTTC.

A note on this clonotype: At one of its ends the junction is not consistent with the germline gene, which may arise from a read error. J is TRBJ1-3 and V is TRBV7-2; 9 positions agree with TRBD1. The germline V gene encodes CDR1 SGHTA and CDR2 FQGNSA. The CDR3 contains 16 residues. The CDR3 is CASNLGGTGRRNTIYF. CDR3 DNA sequence: TGTGCCAGCAACTTAGGCGGGACAGGGCGACGAAACACCATATATTTT.

The V call is TRBV24-1, the J call TRBJ2-7, with 9 bases that match TRBD1. This CDR3 is 15 amino acids long. Germline V gene lookup returns CDR1 KGHDR and CDR2 SFDVKD. J was trimmed by 4 bases and V by 3 bases; bases with no gene match: 6. The CDR3 spells CATSDPRDRVYEQYF. The CDR3 bases are TGTGCCACCAGTGATCCCCGGGACAGGGTATACGAGCAGTACTTC.

This clonotype was seen more than once but under ten times. V is TRBV6-5 and J is TRBJ2-2, with 7 bases identical to TRBD1. This CDR3 is 15 amino acids long. The trim removed 5 bases at V and 3 bases at J, leaving 6 bases unmatched. Germline lookup yields CDR1 MNHEY and CDR2 SVGAGI. In nucleotides, the CDR3 is TGTGCCAGCAGTGGGAGACAGGGTCACACCGGGGAGCTGTTTTTT. Translating it yields CASSGRQGHTGELFF.

Comments on this clonotype: The limits of the CDR3 on the DNA are not certain, so only TCRdb's listed CDR3 is given. The rearrangement uses TRBV7-9 and TRBJ2-7; the DNA was not compared with TRBD1, the D call given in the table. Germline CDR1 is SEHNR and CDR2 is FQNEAQ (reference sequence). The CDR3 is 20 amino acids in total, end residues counted. The CDR3 protein is CASSFYICSAPKGPATEQYF.

This clonotype was counted a few times. This rearrangement joins TRBV12-3 or TRBV12-4 to TRBJ1-2; D not certain. V was clipped by 4 bases and J by 4 bases, with 10 bases between them. The length of the CDR3 is 13 residues. This chain's CDR3 is CASSSRGAYGYTF. CDR3 coding DNA: TGTGCCAGCAGTTCTCGAGGAGCCTATGGCTACACCTTC.

The V and J genes are TRBV20-1 and TRBJ1-2; D ambiguous. Germline loops: CDR1 DFQATT, CDR2 SNEGSKA (reference sequence). The CDR3 extends over 13 amino acids. Deletions cut 0 bases from V and 6 bases from J, with 11 bases between. As DNA, the CDR3 is TGCAGTGCTAGAGAGGACCTGTACAATGGCTACACCTTC. It codes for CSAREDLYNGYTF.

The rearrangement uses TRBV11-2 and TRBJ1-4; 9 nucleotides agree with TRBD1. The CDR3 is 16 amino acids. The trim removed 6 bases at V and 7 bases at J, leaving 12 bases unmatched. Germline V CDR1 and CDR2: SGHAT, FQNNGV. The CDR3 DNA sequence: TGTGCCAGCAGTTGGGGGGTGACAGGGGGGGTTGAAAAACTGTTTTTT. The encoded protein is CASSWGVTGGVEKLFF.